Reported below is one T cell receptor (beta chain). This clonotype was counted at least ten times. This clone's antigen is unknown. Base qualities are not recorded, but no much larger clone differs from it by a single base. From its cysteine to its phenylalanine, the CDR3 spans 15 amino acids. Only CDR3 DNA remains: 45 bases, in frame from the first base. V loses 7 bases of germline sequence and J loses 0 bases, and the interval between the two ends is 13 bases. CDR1 and CDR2 are drawn from the germline V gene: MNHNS, SASEGT. Receptor amplification or capture employed RACE. Reads for this sample came from a NextSeq 500. During library preparation, unique molecular identifiers were attached to individual cDNA molecules so that TCRs could be counted quantitatively and reproducibly. Under the source paper's analysis protocol: A median of around 96,000 TCRs per sample was observed, with a range of roughly 20,000 to 750,000. V, J and CDR3 annotation of the TCR reads was performed with the Decombinator software suite. To make PS versus PT1 abundance plots, every sample was subsampled to the same number of TCRs (28,000). TCRs were defined as expanded if absent before sensitization and observed at least eight times at the 2-week time point. The public reads were reanalyzed by TCRdb: fastp trimming at Q25, MiXCR alignment, in-frame beta chains only. Each entry is one CDR3 protein sequence, shown with its most common DNA and genes. The V and J calls and clone size are TCRdb's, not the authors'. The sample records under 45,000 distinct CDR3 sequences, roughly 5.5% of which are singletons. About 13% of the sample is held by the ten biggest clonotypes.

The sample's time point label is to be understood as: healthy volunteer bleed at 6 weeks. Total RNA was extracted from unfractionated whole blood that had been collected in Tempus Blood RNA tubes. Four or five healthy volunteers served as TCR sequencing controls and were bled at day 0, 2 weeks and 6 weeks. The data belong to a study of human T cells and chemical hapten exposure listed by TCRdb under 2021. For context, the study as a whole: The libraries were sequenced as a pool, and the TCR yield per sample differed mostly because of small variations in library volumes within the pool. In alopecia patients, the study followed how the peripheral blood TCR repertoire changed in vivo over primary and secondary sensitization to diphenylcyclopropenone (DPC), a hapten. Each blood RNA sample was used to sequence both TCR alpha and TCR beta chains.

The research as a whole found: No change with DPC sensitization was found in the number of TCRs above 1 in 1000 frequency, and no evidence of global repertoire structure alterations was found. Repeated subsampling changed both the strength of the expansion versus patch-test correlation and the threshold at which that correlation became significant.

Sequenced input: whole blood. The TCR comes from a human donor in good health. Some clones in this sample may be carry-over from other donors' samples. This receptor chain uses TRBV6-1 and TRBJ1-3, with the D gene call left open. The CDR3: CASNYYGDSGNTIYF. The DNA sequence is given as TGTGCCAGCAACTACTACGGGGACTCTGGAAACACCATATATTTT.